This TCR beta chain was retrieved from a study of blood T cell repertoires in COVID-19 (dated by TCRdb to about 2020). Turning to the overall study: Samples covering the acute and convalescent phases of COVID-19 were provided by collaborators in the United States, Italy and Spain. The repertoires were released in a freely available public database meant as a resource for research on the immune response to SARS-CoV-2. Nearly every sample came with metadata listing a de-identified subject ID, COVID-19 status, age in years and sex. Deeply sampled blood TCRbeta repertoires from subjects exposed to, actively infected with, or recovered from COVID-19 were included in the dataset. The prospective study material was composed of cDNA or gDNA derived from T cells, B-cell-depleted T cells, or PBMCs. Where HLA class I and class II types were available, the types were taken from metadata supplied by the sample provider, not from assay-based typing. Samples were obtained from the ongoing ImmuneRACE study (first 160 participants) and from about 1,300 subjects provided by 6 global collaborators. Results and caveats for the whole study, not just this receptor: How much clinical and demographic metadata was included differed by source and by participant, and the metadata was provided uncurated.

Each collaborating institution followed its own protocols to collect whole blood in K2EDTA tubes. For TCRbeta analysis, collaborators shipped samples as frozen whole blood, isolated PBMCs, or DNA extracted from either of those sample types. TCRbeta CDR3 regions were amplified from genomic DNA using the immunoSEQ Assay, a bias-controlled multiplex PCR. The authors processed their data as follows. Nucleated cell counts per sample were estimated from amplification of reference gene primers within the assay. Sequence reads were collapsed and filtered to measure the absolute abundance of every unique TCRbeta CDR3 rearrangement. Productive Simpson clonality was computed per sample as the square root of Simpson's diversity index over productive rearrangements. TCRdb carries this immuneACCESS record with in-frame sequences only. Its versions omit some clonotypes, under half of them owing to an unresolved V gene in the studies checked, with the rest unexplained. The D gene and trimming were derived from the DNA, and the V and J assignments and clone size from that table. This sample is represented by about 82,000 clones; around four fifths of them were singletons. The ten largest clones take up about a sixth of the sample.

This clone was detected only once. There is no known antigen for this receptor. No much larger clonotype is one base removed from it; base qualities were not supplied. The TCR was taken from a man of 80 years or more with active or convalescent COVID-19. Sequencing was carried out using peripheral blood.

The CDR3 region reads CASSVGYGKLFF. Here is the DNA: TGTGCCAGCAGCGTAGGTTACGGAAAACTGTTTTTT. This chain joins TRBV9 to TRBJ1-4, with the D gene not confidently named. Via the germline V gene, CDR1 is SGDLS and CDR2 YYNGEE. V lost 0 bases and J lost 10 bases; the stretch between them is 7 bases long. Counted from cysteine to phenylalanine, this CDR3 has 12 amino acids. The kept DNA is CDR3 alone, 36 bases in frame from the first base.